This TCR beta chain was documented in a study of T cell repertoires in cytomegalovirus infection. Overall study: Both CMV infection and a matching HLA type were indicated by public TCR beta signatures.

The germline V gene has CDR1 SGHAT and CDR2 FQNNGV. The CDR3 is 15 residues long. V lost 2 bases and J lost 2, with 13 bases in between. TCRdb called the reads again in MiXCR, with one record for every CDR3 protein. Among almost 500,000 distinct CDR3 sequences, about 10% were seen once, and the ten largest hold more than 8.5%. Ten or more counts support this clonotype. The V and J genes are TRBV11-2 and TRBJ2-7; D may correspond to TRBD1 or TRBD2 (6 bases each). The origin of this receptor is a human donor in good health (CMV status not recorded). Some clones in this sample may be carry-over from other donors' samples. Sample: PBMCs. As DNA, the CDR3 is TGTGCCAGCAGCTTAAATATAGGGGGGCCCTACGAGCAGTACTTC. Protein product: CASSLNIGGPYEQYF. Drawing the rest from reference TRBV11-2 and TRBJ2-7, the complete variable domain is EAGVAQSPRYKIIEKRQSVAFWCNPISGHATLYWYQQILGQGPKLLIQFQNNGVVDDSQLPKDRFSAERLKGVDSTLKIQPAKLEDSAVYLCASSLNIGGPYEQYFGPGTRLTVT.